This T cell receptor beta chain was obtained from a study of early T cells in non-severe SARS-CoV-2 infection (dated by TCRdb to the early 2020s). Turning to the overall study: Because TCR sequencing was done on bulk RNA from unsorted whole blood, the alpha and beta chains could not be paired. General findings and caveats noted by the study authors: VDJdb matching was skewed toward anti-spike CD8 responses, so virus-specific expansions were likely underestimated and private and CD4 specificities were missed.

The CDR3, from cysteine to phenylalanine, totals 14 residues. Only CDR3 DNA is held: 42 bases, read in frame from base 1. V loses 0 bases at its end and J loses 6 bases; junction bases beyond the gene matches: 3. CDR1 LGHNA and CDR2 YSLEER were looked up in the germline V gene. The study was a case-control design nested within a healthcare worker cohort in London, UK, with weekly nasopharyngeal swab PCR tests and blood sampling. Healthcare workers were recruited during the week of the UK lockdown, between 23 and 31 March 2020, and followed weekly for up to roughly 15 weeks. This clonotype was seen a few times. Its antigen is not yet known. No much larger clone is present one base from it, and per-base qualities are unavailable. The library was generated by 5' RACE. The sequencer listed for this sample is NextSeq 500. To correct for sequencing error and PCR bias, the TCR library protocol tagged individual cDNA molecules with unique molecular identifiers. Both TCR alpha and beta chains were sequenced, and tight co-correlation was observed between alpha and beta sequence abundances in each sample. From the authors' description of their analysis: Decombinator V4 was used to perform V gene, J gene and CDR3 annotation of TCR sequences. Expanded TCRs were defined as changing significantly between any two time points under a Poisson model with p below 0.0001. TCR abundances were normalised to the total number of TCRs sequenced in each sample and reported as counts per million. TRAV1-2 paired with TRAJ12, TRAJ20 or TRAJ33 defined MAIT TCRs, while TRAV10 paired with TRAJ18 defined iNKT TCRs. VDJdb, accessed 1 November 2021, was searched for CMV, EBV and SARS-CoV-2 annotated TCRs, with TCRs annotated for multiple antigens excluded. TCRdb reprocessed the public reads (quality trimming at Q25 with fastp, clone calling with MiXCR) and kept in-frame beta chains. Each entry merges the rows of one CDR3 protein and shows their most common DNA and genes. TCRdb, not the original authors, processed these V and J calls. The sample table holds 85,000 to 100,000 distinct CDR3 sequences, of which approximately 13% were seen once. Of the sample, 2% to 2.5% is held by the ten largest clones.

This chain is built from TRBV4-3 and TRBJ2-7, with 9 middle bases fitting TRBD1. Sequenced input: whole blood. The clonotype comes from an adult who was a healthcare worker with PCR-confirmed SARS-CoV-2 infection or an uninfected control (not recorded which). The DNA sequence is given as TGCGCCAGCAGCCAAGAGGGGACAGGGACCGAGCAGTACTTC. Its translation reads: CASSQEGTGTEQYF.